Presented here are 25 T cell receptor beta chains from one specimen sequenced in a study of beta chain features in type 1 diabetes. The investigators reverse transcribed all of the isolated RNA, so they sequenced expressed TCRB transcripts. Profiled with immunoSEQ multiplex PCR; TCRdb holds only in-frame clones, not every one. Among about 300,000 clones listed, 8% were seen once. The specimen was central memory CD4+ T cells from blood. The receptor source for this set is a woman aged 18-29 years in good health.

There are a few counts of this clone. The chain carries TRBV6-1 and TRBJ2-3, with TRBD2 identical over 8 bases. Per the germline V gene, CDR1 is MNHNS and CDR2 is SASEGT. After removal of 8 bases from V and 3 bases from J, the junction contained 7 bases not matched to a gene. This CDR3 is 14 amino acids long. For the CDR3, the DNA is TGTGCCAGCGTGACGGGGGGGCCAACAGATACGCAGTATTTT. It translates to CASVTGGPTDTQYF.

In this sample, this clone turned up many times. The rearrangement uses TRBV9 and TRBJ2-1, with no clear D. CDR3 size: 16 residues. Germline CDR1 reads SGDLS; CDR2 reads YYNGEE. V was trimmed by 4 bases and J by 4 bases, leaving 18 bases between them. Here the CDR3 reads CASSPNVQVGYNEQFF. The CDR3 nucleotides are TGTGCCAGCAGCCCGAACGTTCAGGTTGGGTACAATGAGCAGTTCTTC.

This clone appeared a few times. The rearrangement joins TRBV5-1 to TRBJ2-1; the match to TRBD2 covers 9 bases. This CDR3 spans 14 amino acids. Losses at the gene ends were 4 bases for V and 9 bases for J; bases not matched to a gene: 8. Germline CDR1 and CDR2: SGHRS and YFSETQ. The CDR3, as DNA: TGCGCCAGCAGCGCGGGACTAGCATGGGGTGAGCAGTTCTTC. This gives the protein CASSAGLAWGEQFF.

A few counts support this clone. This sample includes further DNA sequences coding for the same CDR3. The chain uses TRBV5-1 and TRBJ2-3; the match to TRBD2 covers 10 bases. Looked up from germline, CDR1 is SGHRS and CDR2 is YFSETQ. This CDR3 has 17 residues. After removal of 0 bases from V and 1 base from J, the junction contained 5 bases not matched to a gene. In DNA, the CDR3 is TGCGCCAGCAGCTTGGAAGGCCTAGCGGGAGGCACAGATACGCAGTATTTT. Residues: CASSLEGLAGGTDTQYF.

This clone was detected only a few times. The chain has TRBV5-1 and TRBJ2-1; tentative D call: TRBD2 (6 bases). From germline, CDR1 is SGHRS and CDR2 YFSETQ. V dropped 5 bases and J dropped 6 bases, with 12 bases sitting between them. The CDR3 loop spans 13 amino acids. CDR3 sequence reads: CASRGGRTNEQFF. As DNA, the CDR3 is TGCGCCAGCAGAGGAGGGAGAACCAATGAGCAGTTCTTC.

The table lists this clone with a few counts. The rearrangement joins TRBV7-2 to TRBJ1-5, with D maybe TRBD1 (5 bases). V was shortened by 1 base and J by 4 bases, with 11 bases between the two germline ends. This CDR3 spans 15 amino acids. Germline V lookup: CDR1 SGHTA, CDR2 FQGNSA. This chain's CDR3 is CASSLDRFRNQPQHF. CDR3 in DNA: TGTGCCAGCAGCTTAGACAGGTTCAGAAATCAGCCCCAGCATTTT.

This clone was counted a few times. This sequence joins TRBV18 and TRBJ2-5; TRBD1 agrees at 7 bases. V dropped 3 bases and J dropped 4; count of bases not matched to a gene: 8. Germline V gene sequence: CDR1 KGHSH, CDR2 LQKENI. The CDR3 runs to 15 residues. In nucleotides, the CDR3 is TGTGCCAGCTCACCTACCGACAGGGTCGGAGAGACCCAGTACTTC. It translates to CASSPTDRVGETQYF.

To note about this clone: The likely explanation is a read error, given a far larger clone one base away. Other DNA sequences in this specimen translate into the identical CDR3. The chain links TRBV7-9 to TRBJ1-2; no firm D call. V lost 3 bases, J lost 2 bases, and 7 bases lay in between. CDR3 length equals 13 residues. From germline, CDR1 is SEHNR and CDR2 FQNEAQ (reference sequence). In nucleotides, the CDR3 is TGTGCCAGCAGCTTGGGCCAGAACTATGGCTACACCTTC. It encodes CASSLGQNYGYTF.

V usage is TRBV28 and J usage is TRBJ1-5; no clear D gene. CDR3 length: 14 residues. V lost 6 bases and J lost 0, with 9 bases in between. Looked up from germline, CDR1 is MDHEN and CDR2 is SYDVKM. Here the CDR3 reads CASSVGSSNQPQHF. DNA of the CDR3: TGTGCCAGCAGCGTAGGATCTAGCAATCAGCCCCAGCATTTT. Full variable domain (remainder filled in from reference TRBV28 and TRBJ1-5): DVKVTQSSRYLVKRTGEKVFLECVQDMDHENMFWYRQDPGLGLRLIYFSYDVKMKEKGDIPEGYSVSREKKERFSLILESASTNQTSMYLCASSVGSSNQPQHFGDGTRLSIL.

This clone was seen only a few times. The DNA for the CDR3 is TGTGCCAGCAGCTTAGGTGGTTCTCTCTACGAGCAGTACTTC. It is translated as CASSLGGSLYEQYF. The V and J genes are TRBV7-9 and TRBJ2-7; D is ambiguous. V shed 1 base and J shed 3 bases, with 10 bases lying between them. The CDR3 sequence is 14 residues long. Germline V gene sequence: CDR1 SEHNR, CDR2 FQNEAQ (reference sequence).

This clone appeared a few times. The chain carries TRBV30 and TRBJ1-2; 11 bases map to TRBD1. Losses at the gene ends were 1 base for V and 7 bases for J; bases not matched to a gene: 5. Germline V lookup: CDR1 GTSNPN, CDR2 SVGIG (reference sequence). The CDR3 is made up of 14 amino acids. Here the CDR3 DNA reads TGTGCCTGGAGTGCCGGACAGGGGGCTTTTGGCTACACCTTC. This gives the protein CAWSAGQGAFGYTF. Full variable domain (missing parts from reference TRBV30 and TRBJ1-2): SQTIHQWPATLVQPVGSPLSLECTVEGTSNPNLYWYRQAAGRGLQLLFYSVGIGQISSEVPQNLSASRPQDRQFILSSKKLLLSDSGFYLCAWSAGQGAFGYTFGSGTRLTVV.

This clone was seen a handful of times. The chain has TRBV7-2 and TRBJ2-1; TRBD2 agrees at 8 bases. Germline assignment: CDR1 SGHTA and CDR2 FQGNSA. CDR3 length: 14 residues. The J segment lost 9 bases and the V segment lost 1 base, leaving 5 bases of the junction unmatched. The DNA for the CDR3 is TGTGCCAGCAGCTTAGTAAGCGGGAGTGGTGAGCAGTTCTTC. It codes for CASSLVSGSGEQFF.

This clone was counted between two and nine times. The rearrangement uses TRBV7-2 and TRBJ2-1, with 7 bases identical to TRBD2. V was clipped by 5 bases and J by 4 bases; unmatched bases: 5. Per germline, CDR1 SGHTA and CDR2 FQGNSA. The CDR3 length is 14 residues. CDR3 DNA sequence: TGTGCCAGCAGCCCTGCGGGGGTGTACAATGAGCAGTTCTTC. Its protein is CASSPAGVYNEQFF.

The chain joins TRBV18 to TRBJ1-4; D possibly corresponds to TRBD1 (5 bases). V lost 4 bases and J 4 bases, leaving 16 bases between the germline ends. This CDR3 comprises 16 residues. Germline-derived CDR1 and CDR2 are KGHSH and LQKENI. The CDR3 here is CASSQGHGRVNEKLFF. The CDR3 DNA reads TGTGCCAGCTCACAAGGACACGGGAGGGTTAATGAAAAACTGTTTTTT.

This clone was seen more than once but under ten times. The chain links TRBV19 to TRBJ1-2, with a possible D match to TRBD1 (6 bases). In germline, CDR1 is LNHDA, CDR2 SQIVND (reference sequence). CDR3 length: 13 residues. Trimming stripped 8 bases from V and 1 base from J, with 11 bases between. CDR3 nucleotides: TGTGCCAGTGCTACAGGGTATAACTATGGCTACACCTTC. It specifies CASATGYNYGYTF.

The chain links TRBV18 to TRBJ2-3; 8 positions agree with TRBD1. Trimming cost V 3 bases and J 6 bases; bases outside gene matches: 5. This CDR3 region has 14 residues. Germline CDR1 and CDR2: KGHSH and LQKENI. CDR3: CASSPSGGADTQYF. Here the CDR3 DNA reads TGTGCCAGCTCACCTTCAGGGGGCGCGGATACGCAGTATTTT.

This clone has just a few counts. V and J are TRBV29-1 and TRBJ1-2, with a possible D match to TRBD1 (6 bases). This CDR3 is 12 amino acids long. The ends were cut back, 4 bases at V and 7 bases at J, with 13 bases in the middle. Looked up from germline, CDR1 is SQVTM and CDR2 is ANQGSEA. The CDR3 nucleotides read TGCAGCGTTGCATGGGGGGCAGGTGGCTACACCTTC. It yields the protein CSVAWGAGGYTF.

The rearrangement joins TRBV14 to TRBJ1-1; 8 bases are shared with TRBD1. The CDR3 consists of 15 residues. Germline V CDR1 and CDR2: SGHDN, FVKESK. V lost 1 base and J lost 9; bases outside the gene matches: 10. For the CDR3, the DNA is TGTGCCAGCAGCCAAGCCCTTTCAGGGGGCGAAAAAGCTTTCTTT. Translation gives CASSQALSGGEKAFF.

This clone was recorded many times. DNA of the CDR3: TGTGCCAGCAGTTCAGGACAGGATGAAAAACTGTTTTTT. Protein: CASSSGQDEKLFF. V is TRBV6-5 and J is TRBJ1-4; 7 nucleotides line up with TRBD1. The CDR3 loop spans 13 amino acids. Germline-derived CDR1 and CDR2 are MNHEY and SVGAGI. J gave up 6 bases and V 4 bases, and 2 bases lay outside the gene matches.

The J gene is TRBJ1-2, the V gene TRBV7-8; TRBD1 agrees at 9 bases. V gave up 6 bases and J gave up 4 bases; unmatched junction bases: 9. This CDR3 contains 15 residues. CDR1 and CDR2 (germline): SGHVS, FQNEAQ. The CDR3 loop reads CASSSRTGETYGYTF. The CDR3 coding sequence is TGTGCCAGCAGTTCTCGGACAGGGGAGACCTATGGCTACACCTTC. The full variable domain, its missing parts supplied by reference TRBV7-8 and TRBJ1-2, is GAGVSQSPRYKVAKRGQDVALRCDPISGHVSLFWYQQALGQGPEFLTYFQNEAQLDKSGLPSDRFFAERPEGSVSTLKIQRTQQEDSAVYLCASSSRTGETYGYTFGSGTRLTVV.

The table lists this clone with a few counts. The J gene is TRBJ2-7, the V gene TRBV19; either TRBD1 or TRBD2 may fit D (6 bases each). The CDR3 has 13 amino acids. The V gene lost 5 bases and the J gene lost 6 bases, with 14 bases spanning the gap. Germline V lookup: CDR1 LNHDA, CDR2 SQIVND (reference sequence). In DNA, the CDR3 is TGTGCCAGTAGTGCTCAACAGGGAGGCGAGCAGTACGTC. It translates to CASSAQQGGEQYV.

The V call is TRBV7-2, the J call TRBJ1-5; 7 positions agree with TRBD1. V was pared by 5 bases and J by 3 bases, with 4 bases of the junction left unmatched. The CDR3 has 14 residues. The V gene's germline CDR1 is SGHTA and CDR2 FQGNSA. The CDR3 protein is CASSQTGLNQPQHF. The DNA of the CDR3 is TGTGCCAGCAGCCAGACAGGGCTCAATCAGCCCCAGCATTTT.

This clone was recorded only once. The chain links TRBV7-2 to TRBJ2-5; TRBD2 might be the D (5 bases). The V end was cut by 4 bases, the J end by 2 bases, with 20 bases between. CDR1 is SGHTA and CDR2 is FQGNSA in the germline V gene. The CDR3 spans 17 residues. The CDR3 region is CASSSPNGRGPQETQYF. CDR3 DNA: TGTGCCAGCAGCTCCCCTAACGGGCGCGGGCCGCAAGAGACCCAGTACTTC.

The chain carries TRBV6-1 and TRBJ2-1; D not resolved. The V and J ends lost 6 bases and 0 bases respectively, with 12 bases between them. CDR1 and CDR2 from the germline V gene are MNHNS and SASEGT. This CDR3 has 15 residues. The DNA for the CDR3 is TGTGCCAGCAGGCCCAGTGGAAGCTCCTACAATGAGCAGTTCTTC. This gives the protein CASRPSGSSYNEQFF.

The chain employs TRBV4-1 and TRBJ2-7, with 8 positions matching TRBD2. CDR3 size: 15 residues. Germline values: CDR1 MGHRA, CDR2 YSYEKL. The V segment lost 2 bases and the J segment 2 bases; nucleotides outside the gene matches: 5. CDR3 DNA: TGCGCCAGCAGCCAACCCACTAGCGGTGCCTACGAGCAGTACTTC. Residues: CASSQPTSGAYEQYF.